This T cell receptor beta chain originates from a study of response to subunit inactivated influenza vaccine. In TCRdb, the RT-PCR reads were re-called with MiXCR into one record per CDR3 protein. Of around 300,000 distinct CDR3 sequences listed, roughly 22% were seen once; the top ten hold 10%. General study points: The authors put forward the suggestion that each seasonal influenza vaccination may bring in only a limited number of new T cells.

The V end was cut by 0 bases, the J end by 2 bases, with 8 bases between. This CDR3 is built from 13 residues. Germline V CDR1 and CDR2: GTSNPN, SVGIG (reference sequence). This clonotype was seen only a few times. Its antigen is unknown. Source: PBMCs from blood, taken less than 22 months after vaccination. The receptor was derived from a man aged 50 to 69 who received an inactivated influenza vaccine. The chain couples TRBV30 to TRBJ2-7; no clear D. CDR3: CAWSVRTAYEQYF. In DNA form, the CDR3 reads TGTGCCTGGAGTGTGAGGACGGCCTACGAGCAGTACTTC. The entire variable domain, with the rest obtained from reference TRBV30 and TRBJ2-7, is as follows: SQTIHQWPATLVQPVGSPLSLECTVEGTSNPNLYWYRQAAGRGLQLLFYSVGIGQISSEVPQNLSASRPQDRQFILSSKKLLLSDSGFYLCAWSVRTAYEQYFGPGTRLTVT.